Listed here are 4 T cell receptor beta chains from one sample, sequenced in a study of glioma-infiltrating T cells after dendritic cell vaccination. Assay used: immunoSEQ multiplex PCR; TCRdb lists only in-frame clones, some missing. This table has tens of thousands of clones, around nine tenths appearing once. As to time point: after dendritic cell vaccination, including at tumor progression/relapse. This specimen consisted of blood, obtained after dendritic cell vaccination. Every receptor here comes from a human donor with glioblastoma.

CDR3 loop: CASRPDWGQGDYGYTF. CDR3 nucleotides: TGCGCCAGCAGGCCCGACTGGGGACAGGGTGACTATGGCTACACCTTC. The chain recombines TRBV10-2 with TRBJ1-2; 9 bases map to TRBD1. The CDR3 loop spans 16 amino acids. The germline V gene has CDR1 WSHSY and CDR2 SAAADI. With V trimmed by 6 bases and J by 3 bases, 11 bases remained unmatched.

V usage is TRBV2 and J usage is TRBJ2-7; 13 nucleotides align to TRBD2. Germline CDR1 is SNHLY and CDR2 is FYNNEI. The CDR3 consists of 12 residues. The CDR3: CGGGTSGIEQYF. CDR3 coding DNA: TGTGGGGGCGGGACTAGCGGGATCGAGCAGTACTTC.

The chain uses TRBV7-2 and TRBJ2-1; 10 bases align to TRBD2. V dropped 5 bases and J dropped 5; count of bases not matched to a gene: 9. Germline assignment: CDR1 SGHTA and CDR2 FQGNSA. The CDR3 loop spans 16 amino acids. The CDR3 here is CASSRRLAGTHNEQFF. The CDR3 DNA reads as TGTGCCAGCAGCCGCAGACTAGCGGGTACACACAATGAGCAGTTCTTC.

This clone has only one observation. The chain combines TRBV9 with TRBJ1-6; 10 positions match TRBD1. Germline CDR1 is SGDLS and CDR2 is YYNGEE. This CDR3 has 15 amino acids. V was clipped by 4 bases and J by 8 bases; unmatched bases: 6. The CDR3 protein is CASSPSGQGYSPLHF. As DNA, the CDR3 is TGTGCCAGCAGCCCATCGGGACAGGGGTATTCACCCCTCCACTTT. Full variable domain (outside the CDR3, taken from reference TRBV9 and TRBJ1-6): DSGVTQTPKHLITATGQRVTLRCSPRSGDLSVYWYQQSLDQGLQFLIQYYNGEERAKGNILERFSAQQFPDLHSELNLSSLELGDSALYFCASSPSGQGYSPLHFGNGTRLTVT.